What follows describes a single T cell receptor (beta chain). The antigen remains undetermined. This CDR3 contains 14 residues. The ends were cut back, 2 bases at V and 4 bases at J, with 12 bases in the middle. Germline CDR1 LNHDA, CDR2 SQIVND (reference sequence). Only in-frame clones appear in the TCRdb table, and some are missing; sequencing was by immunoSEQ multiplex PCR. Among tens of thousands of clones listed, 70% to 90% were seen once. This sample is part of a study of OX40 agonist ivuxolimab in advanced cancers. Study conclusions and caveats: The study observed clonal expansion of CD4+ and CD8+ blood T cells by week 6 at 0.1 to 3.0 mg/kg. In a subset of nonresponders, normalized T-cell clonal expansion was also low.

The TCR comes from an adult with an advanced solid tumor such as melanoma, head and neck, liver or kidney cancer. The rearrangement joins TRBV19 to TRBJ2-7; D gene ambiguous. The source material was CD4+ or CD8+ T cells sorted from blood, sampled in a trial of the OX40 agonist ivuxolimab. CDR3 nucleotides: TGTGCCAGTAGTATACAGAGGAACTTTTACGAGCAGTACTTC. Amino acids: CASSIQRNFYEQYF.